The present T cell receptor (beta chain) was sequenced within a study of T cell repertoires in cytomegalovirus infection. This clonotype came up many times. What it binds is unknown. A single record per CDR3 protein comes from TCRdb applying MiXCR to the reads. The sample holds approximately 71,000 distinct CDR3 sequences; about 4.2% are singletons and the top ten take around 22%. Whole-study results and caveats: Summed frequency of shared TCR beta families picked out CMV carriers who also had the relevant HLA.

This receptor was taken from a human donor in good health (CMV status not recorded). Some clones in this sample may be carry-over from other donors' samples. The sequencing input was PBMCs.

The CDR3 sequence: CASETGQGTGANVLTF. DNA of the CDR3: TGTGCCAGCGAAACGGGACAGGGGACCGGGGCCAACGTCCTGACTTTC. The chain carries TRBV7-8 and TRBJ2-6; 10 positions agree with TRBD1. Germline V CDR1 and CDR2: SGHVS, FQNEAQ. This CDR3 has 16 amino acids. Trimming at V came to 8 bases and at J to 4 bases, leaving 8 bases not matched to a gene. Full variable domain (rest looked up from reference TRBV7-8 and TRBJ2-6): GAGVSQSPRYKVAKRGQDVALRCDPISGHVSLFWYQQALGQGPEFLTYFQNEAQLDKSGLPSDRFFAERPEGSVSTLKIQRTQQEDSAVYLCASETGQGTGANVLTFGAGSRLTVL.